The present entry profiles one T cell receptor (beta chain) with its context. Antigen unknown. This record belongs to a study of tumor-infiltrating lymphocytes in primary liver carcinoma. Background on the study: The five patients, who were men and women, ranged in age from 30 to 69 years. Study observations and caveats: Tumors had a significantly higher top-250-clone fraction than blood (p = 0.039).

A primer in the constant region served to generate TCR beta cDNA from roughly 550 ng of total RNA. It was through three nested multiplex PCR rounds of slightly modified ARM-PCR that TCR beta libraries arose. One entry per CDR3 protein results from TCRdb running MiXCR on the multiplex PCR reads. This table holds roughly 86,000 distinct CDR3 sequences, less than 70% found once. Both RNA and DNA were isolated together from roughly 20-30 mg of bulk tissue that had not been sorted. The sample was tumor-adjacent normal liver tissue. This receptor was obtained from a man in his forties or fifties with primary liver carcinoma and hepatitis B virus infection.

As DNA, the CDR3 is TGTGCCAGCAGTTTACGGGGGCCCGGGGGAGAAAATGAGCAGTTCTTC. This translates into CASSLRGPGGENEQFF. The rearrangement uses TRBV11-2 and TRBJ2-1; D possibly matches TRBD1 or TRBD2 (6 bases each). The V end was cut by 6 bases, the J end by 7 bases, with 22 bases between. This CDR3 is 16 amino acids long. The germline V gene encodes CDR1 SGHAT and CDR2 FQNNGV.